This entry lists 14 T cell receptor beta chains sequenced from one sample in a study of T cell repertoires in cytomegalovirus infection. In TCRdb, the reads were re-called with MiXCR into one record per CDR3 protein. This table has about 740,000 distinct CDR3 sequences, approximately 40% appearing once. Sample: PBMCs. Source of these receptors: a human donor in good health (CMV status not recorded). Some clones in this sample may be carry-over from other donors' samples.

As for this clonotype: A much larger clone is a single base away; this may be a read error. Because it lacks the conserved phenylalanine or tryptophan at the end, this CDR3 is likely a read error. The CDR3 here is CASSVGMDTQYL. The CDR3 DNA reads TGTGCCAGCAGCGTGGGAATGGATACGCAGTATTTG. The J gene is TRBJ2-3, the V gene TRBV7-9, with D unresolved. This CDR3 comprises 12 residues. V gave up 5 bases and J gave up 6 bases, with 9 bases separating them. From germline, CDR1 is SEHNR and CDR2 FQNEAQ (reference sequence).

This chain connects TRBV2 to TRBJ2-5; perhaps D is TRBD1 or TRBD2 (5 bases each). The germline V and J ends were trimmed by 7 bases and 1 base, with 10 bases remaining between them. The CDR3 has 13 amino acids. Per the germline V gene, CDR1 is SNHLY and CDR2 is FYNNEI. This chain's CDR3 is CASIRDLQETQYF. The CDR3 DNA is TGTGCCAGCATTAGGGACCTCCAAGAGACCCAGTACTTC.

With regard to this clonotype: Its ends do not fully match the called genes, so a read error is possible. The CDR3 region has the DNA TGTGCCAGCAGTTTCGGCAGCATTTCTGAAGCTTTATTT. It codes for CASSFGSISEALF. The chain employs TRBV27 and TRBJ1-1; no definite D call. The CDR3 is 13 residues long. From germline, CDR1 is MNHEY and CDR2 SMNVEV (reference sequence).

The DNA for the CDR3 is TGTGCCATCAGCCAGGGTAGGCAAAGCTCCTACAATGAGCAGTTCTTC. Amino acid sequence: CAISQGRQSSYNEQFF. The chain links TRBV10-3 to TRBJ2-1, with D possibly being TRBD1 (5 bases). Germline CDR1 is ENHRY and CDR2 is SYGVKD. Trimming left V 6 bases short and J 0 bases short, with 15 bases between. The CDR3 runs 16 residues.

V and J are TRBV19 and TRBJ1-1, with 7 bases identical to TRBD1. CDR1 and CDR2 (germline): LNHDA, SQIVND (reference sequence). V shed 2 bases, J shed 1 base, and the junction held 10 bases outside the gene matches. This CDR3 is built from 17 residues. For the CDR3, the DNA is TGTGCCAGTAGTATATTAGGGGTAGGGGACAGGAACACTGAAGCTTTCTTT. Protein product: CASSILGVGDRNTEAFF.

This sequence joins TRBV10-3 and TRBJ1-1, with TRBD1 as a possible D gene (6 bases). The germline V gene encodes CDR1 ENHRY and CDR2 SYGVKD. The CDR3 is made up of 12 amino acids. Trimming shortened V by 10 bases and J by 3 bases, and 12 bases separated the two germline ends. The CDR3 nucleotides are TGTGCCACCTTAGACAGGTACACTGAAGCTTTCTTT. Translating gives CATLDRYTEAFF.

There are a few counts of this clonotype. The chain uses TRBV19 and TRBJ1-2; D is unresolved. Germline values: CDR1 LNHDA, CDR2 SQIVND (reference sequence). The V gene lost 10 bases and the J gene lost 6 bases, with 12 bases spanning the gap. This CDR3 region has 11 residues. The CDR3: CATKSWDGYTF. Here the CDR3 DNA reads TGTGCCACCAAGTCCTGGGATGGCTACACCTTC.

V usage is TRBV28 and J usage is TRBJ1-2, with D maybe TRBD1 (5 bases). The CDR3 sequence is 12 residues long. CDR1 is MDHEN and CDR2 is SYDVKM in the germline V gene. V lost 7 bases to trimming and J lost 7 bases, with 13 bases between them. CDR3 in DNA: TGTGCCAGCACCCTAGGGACGTTTGGCTACACCTTC. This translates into CASTLGTFGYTF.

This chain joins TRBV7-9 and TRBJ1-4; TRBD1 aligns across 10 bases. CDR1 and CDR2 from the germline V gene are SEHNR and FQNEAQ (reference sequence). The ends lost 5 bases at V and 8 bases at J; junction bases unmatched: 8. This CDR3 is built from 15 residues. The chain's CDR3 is CASSLTGGSGEKLFF. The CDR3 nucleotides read TGTGCCAGCAGCCTGACAGGGGGCTCGGGAGAAAAACTGTTTTTT.

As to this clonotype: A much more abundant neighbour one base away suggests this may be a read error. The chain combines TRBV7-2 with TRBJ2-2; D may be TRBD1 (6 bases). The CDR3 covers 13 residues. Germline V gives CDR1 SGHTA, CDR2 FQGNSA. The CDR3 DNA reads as TGTGCCAGCAGCTTATGGGACACCGTGGAGCTGTTTTTT. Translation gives CASSLWDTVELFF. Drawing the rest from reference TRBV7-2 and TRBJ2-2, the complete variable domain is GAGVSQSPSNKVTEKGKDVELRCDPISGHTALYWYRQSLGQGLEFLIYFQGNSAPDKSGLPSDRFSAERTGGSVSTLTIQRTQQEDSAVYLCASSLWDTVELFFGEGSRLTVL.

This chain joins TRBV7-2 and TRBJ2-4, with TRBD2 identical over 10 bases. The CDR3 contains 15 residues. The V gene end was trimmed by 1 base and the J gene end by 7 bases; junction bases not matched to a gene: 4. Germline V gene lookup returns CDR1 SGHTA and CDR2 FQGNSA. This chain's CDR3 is CASSLGIAGGNIQYF. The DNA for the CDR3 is TGTGCCAGCAGCTTAGGAATAGCGGGAGGCAACATTCAGTACTTC.

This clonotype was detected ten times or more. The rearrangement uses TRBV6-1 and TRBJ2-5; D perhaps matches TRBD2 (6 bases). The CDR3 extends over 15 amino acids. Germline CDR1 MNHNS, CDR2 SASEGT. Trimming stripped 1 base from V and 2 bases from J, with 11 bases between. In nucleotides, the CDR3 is TGTGCCAGCAGTGAAGGGGCGGGGAGGCAAGAGACCCAGTACTTC. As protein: CASSEGAGRQETQYF.

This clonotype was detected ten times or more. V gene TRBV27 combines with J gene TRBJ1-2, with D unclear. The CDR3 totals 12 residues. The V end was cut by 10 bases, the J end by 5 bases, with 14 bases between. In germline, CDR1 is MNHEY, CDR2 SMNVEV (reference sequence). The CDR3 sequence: CATIDGSYGYTF. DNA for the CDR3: TGTGCCACCATAGACGGATCTTATGGCTACACCTTC.

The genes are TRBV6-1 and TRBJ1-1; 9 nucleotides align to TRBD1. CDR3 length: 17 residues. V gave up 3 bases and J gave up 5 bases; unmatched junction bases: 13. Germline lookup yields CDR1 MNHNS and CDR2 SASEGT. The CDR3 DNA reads TGTGCCAGCAGTGAGGGGGTGACAGGGGGATCGACTACTGAAGCTTTCTTT. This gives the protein CASSEGVTGGSTTEAFF.